This record covers a single T cell receptor (beta chain). Its target antigen remains unknown. Per-nucleotide qualities are absent, and no much larger clonotype sits a single base away. The cohort comprised fewer than 750 healthy bone marrow donors. All cohort members were sampled while nominally healthy, although unrecorded immune exposures were likely present. The donor was CMV seronegative and was included in the group of about 350 seronegative cohort members. A peripheral blood sample was provided by each donor, and peripheral blood mononuclear cells were used for TCR beta sequencing. The Qiagen DNeasy Blood Extraction Kit was used to extract genomic DNA from the blood cell samples. The library was produced with the immunoSEQ multiplex PCR assay. For the multiplex PCR, a mixture combining 60 forward primers for TCR Vbeta segments and 13 reverse primers for TCR Jbeta segments was used. The CDR3 region of rearranged TCR beta genes was amplified from genomic DNA with a multiplex PCR assay. The amplified TCR beta libraries were sequenced on the Illumina HiSeq System as 87-base-pair reads. The authors' analysis ran thus. Across the roughly 700 repertoires, a later analysis counted around 80 million unique TCR beta chains, 9.5 million to 13 million of which were shared by at least two donors. A nearest-neighbor algorithm error-corrected the raw reads and collapsed the reads into unique sequences, merging closely related sequences to remove PCR and sequencing errors. Alignment of CDR3 sequences to IMGT reference sequences was used to assign V, D and J gene segments. For a sequence to be retained, at least a six-nucleotide match to both a V gene segment and a J gene segment was required. A rearrangement counted as productive if the CDR3 had no stop codons and remained in frame with V and J, and every other rearrangement counted as non-productive. CDR3 was defined according to IMGT convention as the region running from the second conserved V-encoded cysteine to the conserved J-encoded phenylalanine. In an earlier analysis of roughly 580 of the donors, sequences lacking an unambiguous match to a single V gene segment were excluded. An earlier analysis of several hundred of the donors called V segments functional above 56.7% productive rearrangements and segregating when the between-donor standard deviation exceeded 5%. A statistical classification framework was built to diagnose cytomegalovirus status from the catalog of TCR beta chain sequences. V and J gene assignment, in a later analysis, came from comparing TCR nucleotide sequences with IMGT/GENE-DB human TR gene sequences. Using the TCRdist pipeline, a later analysis assigned CDR3 sequences along with most-parsimonious VDJ recombination scenarios. In a later analysis, each TCR beta chain was defined by its CDR3 amino acid sequence together with its V-gene family, and reads lacking a unique V-gene family were excluded. To address suspected cross-contamination and a sequencing artifact, a later analysis removed over 500 highly shared, low-generation-probability nucleotide sequences. For each public chain, a later analysis derived a clonal expansion index from normalized ranks of inferred template counts within each repertoire. In a later analysis, generation probabilities were computed using a VDJ recombination model fitted to out-of-frame rearrangements, and the results were checked against IGoR. A later analysis scored TCR-TCR, TCR-HLA and TCR-CMV co-occurrence with hypergeometric tests, applying a repertoire-size bias correction to TCR pairs. False discovery rates were estimated in a later analysis by permuting HLA or CMV assignments 20 times. In a later analysis, co-occurring TCRs were grouped using DBSCAN, with TCRdist sequence similarity added in when clustering inside HLA-allele-positive subsets. For co-occurrence clustering, repertoires with fewer than 30,000 or more than 120,000 public chains were excluded, along with four to six repertoires with anomalous nucleotide sharing. This is the immuneACCESS table as TCRdb keeps it, with only in-frame sequences that have V and J called. A part of the clones is gone; compared with another copy, unresolved V genes explain less than half, and the rest is unexplained. V and J calls and clone size are copied from that table; D and trimming were computed from the DNA. The sample includes 100,000 to 150,000 clones, with about 80% observed a single time. The ten most abundant clones make up roughly 3.5% of the sample.

This entry is derived from a study of cytomegalovirus exposure and HLA in healthy donors (dated by TCRdb to 2015 to 2018). With respect to the entire study: According to an earlier analysis of a few hundred of the donors, 200 million or so T cells yielded 90 million to 140 million unique TCR beta sequences and around 280 Gb of sequence data. Using immunosequencing, the study profiled T cell repertoires from fewer than 700 subjects and related those repertoires to cytomegalovirus serostatus. The study aimed to test whether signatures of past pathogen exposure could be identified by cataloging public T cell receptors. Genome-wide SNP genotypes for about 60% of the 666 donors were used in a later genetic analysis, which treated that subset as a discovery cohort. Of the roughly 410 genotyped donors, 75% to 85% were placed in the genetic ancestry cluster associated with self-reported Caucasian donors. Four or five DR-DQ haplotypes were handled as single units for association and clustering, since linkage in the cohort was strong. Class I and class II HLA loci were covered by the typing at four-digit resolution. All discovery cohort repertoires had been generated using a single sequencing platform. Typing coverage varied by locus: roughly 620-640 donors for A, B, C, DRB1 and DQB1; approximately 560 for DQA1; some 610 for DPA1; approximately 490 for DPB1. A later analysis re-analyzed previously published TCR beta repertoires from hundreds of donors and added high-resolution HLA genotyping to study TCR occurrence patterns. To predict cytomegalovirus infection status, the study brought together high-throughput TCR immunosequencing, statistical association of individual TCRs with disease status, and machine learning. Alongside the repertoire data, information on donor age, sex, ethnicity and CMV serostatus was compiled. An earlier analysis of around 580 of the donors used high-throughput TCR beta sequencing to judge whether each TCR beta V gene segment behaved as functional or pseudogenic. Among a few hundred genotyped donors of the cohort, an average of roughly 240,000 unique TCR beta nucleotide sequences were sequenced per donor, roughly 20% of them non-productive. Rather than drawing on any new phenotypic data, the later analysis identified candidate immune exposures from TCR beta sequences and the way those sequences occurred across donors. An early release covering over 500 HLA-typed donors comprised approximately 300 gigabases of sequencing data and around 80 million unique TCR sequences. In addition to the first cohort of 666 subjects, a separate validation cohort of 120 different subjects was used. What the work shows at the level of the full study, not this receptor alone: A further reported finding was that TCR beta sequences accurately predicted the HLA-A and HLA-B alleles for most subjects in the first cohort. In a later analysis, some 18,000 TCR beta sequences were associated with specific HLA alleles at a false discovery rate of 0.05. Most TCR sequences were observed very rarely across donors, whereas some public TCRs were present in many individuals. Correlated functional status among segregating V segments might be attributable to linkage disequilibrium, but an unknown experimental factor could not be ruled out. A few of the identified cytomegalovirus-associated TCR beta chains were confirmed in vitro to be specific for cytomegalovirus antigens. The earlier analysis of around 600 of the donors excluded over 15 rarely observed V segments, including chromosome 9 orphons, because counts were too low. In a later analysis, several top co-occurrence clusters were reported to appear linked to parvovirus B19, influenza, CMV and Epstein-Barr virus. In a later analysis, HLA-associated TCR beta chains showed more clonal expansion and lower generation probabilities than non-associated chains that were equally common. According to a later genetic analysis, donors in an Asian-associated ancestry cluster had fewer N-insertions in productive TCRs than the roughly 700-donor mean. Immune exposure information for the cohort was limited to CMV serostatus. When HLA alleles, especially DR and DQ, strongly co-occurred, attributing TCR associations to individual alleles was difficult. Because some donors lacked HLA typing at each locus, the association tests relied only on the typed subset. The classifier was reported to diagnose cytomegalovirus status with high specificity and sensitivity in both the original cohort and the validation cohort. V-gene and J-gene trimming of TCR beta chains was associated with a missense DCLRE1C variant in a later genetic analysis, and the association was replicated in an independent cohort. According to a later analysis, TCR association rates differed among HLA loci, with DRB1 alleles showing the most associated TCRs and HLA-C alleles showing the fewest. According to a later analysis, most CMV-associated TCR beta chains appeared to be HLA-restricted, and the HLA associations seemed to be driven largely by CMV exposure. The cohort was sequenced for TCR beta chains only, and without alpha or paired-chain data the features that could be detected were limited. Broadly in line with IMGT annotations, most TCR beta V segments showed up in productive rearrangements about 87% or about 30% of the time in an earlier analysis of 450 to 750 of the donors. Presence/absence analyses assumed roughly uniform sequencing depth across donors, an assumption that may not hold. A cluster of highly shared sequence variants was judged likely to represent a technical artifact of the sequencing pipeline. A total of fewer than 200 TCR beta chains were listed by the study as associated with cytomegalovirus. The authors suggested that the approach could potentially be extended to other disease states and immunological phenotypes.

The receptor comes from a middle-aged man in good health and CMV-seronegative. Sequences were obtained from PBMCs.

The nucleotides read TGTGCCAGCAGCGACATCGGAGATACGCAGTATTTT. This translates into CASSDIGDTQYF. Recombination connected TRBV7-3 to TRBJ2-3, with no confidently assigned D gene. The germline V gene yields SGHTA for CDR1 and FQGTGA for CDR2. Including the terminal cysteine and phenylalanine, the CDR3 comprises 12 residues. Solely the CDR3 DNA is kept, with 36 bases framed from the first base. V and J lose 5 bases and 5 bases, and a span of 8 bases separates them.